Each of the 4 T cell receptor beta chains below was sequenced from the same sample in a study of human T cells and chemical hapten exposure. Whole blood, unfractionated, served as the material for total RNA extraction. TCRdb reprocessed the 5' RACE reads via MiXCR and lists one record per CDR3 protein. Among 65,000 to 95,000 distinct CDR3 sequences listed, 7% to 8% were seen once. These receptors were obtained from a male donor in good health.

This clonotype has a count of ten or more. The V and J genes are TRBV6-5 and TRBJ1-4, with D possibly TRBD1 on 5 matching bases. The CDR3 is 14 amino acids. V dropped 6 bases and J dropped 4 bases, with 12 bases sitting between them. Germline CDR1 reads MNHEY; CDR2 reads SVGAGI. The CDR3, as DNA: TGTGCCAGCAGAAAGAGACAGATTAATGAAAAACTGTTTTTT. It codes for CASRKRQINEKLFF.

Details on this clonotype: A much larger clone is a single base away; this may be a read error. The chain joins TRBV7-2 to TRBJ1-1; 7 nucleotides agree with TRBD1. The CDR3 totals 14 residues. The J segment lost 5 bases and the V segment lost 1 base, leaving 4 bases of the junction unmatched. Looked up from germline, CDR1 is SGHTA and CDR2 is FQGNSA. CDR3: CASSLETGCTEAFF. The CDR3 DNA is TGTGCCAGCAGCTTAGAGACAGGGTGTACTGAAGCTTTCTTT.

The table lists this clonotype with many counts. The chain has TRBV18 and TRBJ1-1; possibly TRBD1 for D (5 bases). The CDR3 length is 14 residues. Trimming stripped 0 bases from V and 6 bases from J, with 11 bases between. Germline values: CDR1 KGHSH, CDR2 LQKENI. Here the CDR3 reads CASSPPKDTPEAFF. In nucleotides, the CDR3 is TGTGCCAGCTCACCACCAAAGGACACCCCTGAAGCTTTCTTT. Full variable domain (remainder filled in from reference TRBV18 and TRBJ1-1): NAGVMQNPRHLVRRRGQEARLRCSPMKGHSHVYWYRQLPEEGLKFMVYLQKENIIDESGMPKERFSAEFPKEGPSILRIQQVVRGDSAAYFCASSPPKDTPEAFFGQGTRLTVV.

This clonotype occurred a few times. The chain combines TRBV9 with TRBJ2-1; 7 bases fit TRBD2. J lost 6 bases, V lost 5 bases, and 14 bases had no gene match. The CDR3 contains 16 residues. In germline, CDR1 is SGDLS, CDR2 YYNGEE. CDR3 bases: TGTGCCAGCAGTTCCTACCCCTCGACTAGCCCCAATGAGCAGTTCTTC. This sequence encodes CASSSYPSTSPNEQFF.